The clone carrying this T cell receptor (beta chain) was seen more than once but under ten times. After removal of 0 bases from V and 4 bases from J, the junction contained 4 bases not matched to a gene. The CDR3 runs 16 residues. Germline values: CDR1 DFQATT, CDR2 SNEGSKA (reference sequence). This sample is drawn from a study of response to subunit inactivated influenza vaccine. TCRdb recomputed calls from the RT-PCR reads with MiXCR, one row per CDR3 protein. This repertoire shows roughly 540,000 distinct CDR3 sequences, roughly 25% found once; its top ten account for approximately 3%. These data also formed part of another study, on T cells expressing NK-cell markers. That paper notes: Beta-chain TCR cDNA was generated via 5'RACE template switching with UMIs. Sorted CD3+CD56+NKG2C+, CD3+CD56+NKG2C- and CD3+CD56-NKG2C+ T-cell subsets were beta-chain profiled. HCMV seropositivity characterized seven of the eight sequenced donors, and seronegativity one. In several experiments, sorting was confined to alpha-beta TCR T cells through use of an anti-gamma-delta TCR antibody. Roughly six donors showed dominant NKG2C+ clonotypes comprising about 1.0-7.5% of their CD8+ T cells.

J is TRBJ2-3 and V is TRBV20-1, with 13 positions matching TRBD2. The source material was CD4+ T cells sorted from PBMCs, sampled less than 13 days after vaccination. This TCR derives from a man over 45 who received an inactivated influenza vaccine. CDR3 sequence reads: CSARDWTSGSADTQYF. The CDR3 DNA reads as TGCAGTGCTAGAGATTGGACTAGCGGGAGCGCAGATACGCAGTATTTT.